Listed here are 21 T cell receptor beta chains from one sample, sequenced in a study of monozygotic twins with inflammatory bowel disease (dated by TCRdb to about 2019). Preparation of the library involved 5' RACE. The sequencing machine was an Illumina HiSeq 2500. After TCRdb reprocessed the reads, each CDR3 protein sequence was kept as one row, without DNA. This sample's table has entries for under 200,000 distinct CDR3 sequences. Of the sample, over 2.5% is held by the ten largest clones. Sequences were obtained from blood. The origin of the receptors is a human donor with ulcerative colitis or Crohn's disease, or a healthy co-twin of an affected twin (not recorded which).

The J gene is TRBJ1-5, the V gene TRBV3-1. Germline CDR1 and CDR2: LGHDT and YNNKEL (reference sequence). The CDR3 runs to 13 residues. The CDR3 is CASGLDSNQPQHF.

The gene calls are TRBV6-2 or TRBV6-3 and TRBJ2-3; TCRdb outputs TRBD2, but without DNA this stays unchecked. This CDR3 contains 22 residues. CDR1 and CDR2 (germline): MNHEY, SVGEGT. Here the CDR3 reads CASSYSIVPGLAGLRPTDTQYF.

V usage is TRBV14 and J usage is TRBJ2-2. The germline CDR1 and CDR2 sequences are SGHDN and FVKESK. The CDR3 loop spans 15 amino acids. This CDR3 reads CASSQLPTNTGELFF.

This rearrangement joins TRBV7-8 to TRBJ2-2; TCRdb names TRBD1, which stays unverified in the absence of DNA. The CDR3 is made up of 16 amino acids. Per the germline V gene, CDR1 is SGHVS and CDR2 is FQNEAQ. CDR3 in amino acids: CASSLLYRGRAGELFF.

The genes are TRBV10-3 and TRBJ1-2; checking the TCRdb D call of TRBD1 is not possible without DNA. Germline-derived CDR1 and CDR2 are ENHRY and SYGVKD. The CDR3 runs 15 residues. The CDR3 sequence: CAISGTGQESYGYTF.

The chain has TRBV7-6 and TRBJ2-1. This CDR3 has 14 amino acids. Germline V gives CDR1 SGHVS, CDR2 FNYEAQ. The CDR3 protein is CASSRLDVYNEQFF.

V gene TRBV5-1 combines with J gene TRBJ1-2; TCRdb designates TRBD1, a call that cannot be tested without DNA. This CDR3 comprises 15 residues. Germline V gene sequence: CDR1 SGHRS, CDR2 YFSETQ. CDR3 sequence: CASSLGTGWGYGYTF.

This chain links TRBV7-2 with TRBJ1-4; TCRdb designates TRBD1, a call that cannot be tested without DNA. Germline V gives CDR1 SGHTA, CDR2 FQGNSA. This CDR3 spans 14 amino acids. The CDR3 sequence: CASSSPGRDEKLFF.

This CDR3 reads CASSWTGQGAGNTEAFF. The rearrangement links TRBV5-1 to TRBJ1-1; the D call of TRBD1 rests on TCRdb alone, since no DNA is present to check it. Per germline, CDR1 SGHRS and CDR2 YFSETQ. The CDR3 loop spans 17 amino acids.

The V and J genes are TRBV11-2 and TRBJ2-1; TCRdb names TRBD2, which stays unverified in the absence of DNA. This CDR3 is 18 amino acids long. The germline gives CDR1 SGHAT, CDR2 FQNNGV. Here the CDR3 reads CASSSPKWAGRVYNEQFF.

This chain uses TRBV12-3 or TRBV12-4 with TRBJ2-3. This CDR3 contains 15 residues. This chain's CDR3 is CASRLSGPSTDTQYF.

The chain's CDR3 is CASRYRGVYEQYF. The chain links TRBV27 to TRBJ2-7; TCRdb selects TRBD1, and the lack of DNA leaves this call unchecked. The CDR3 covers 13 residues. Germline CDR1 and CDR2: MNHEY and SMNVEV (reference sequence).

The chain uses TRBV28 and TRBJ1-5; there is no DNA to check the TCRdb D call of TRBD1. This CDR3 is built from 18 residues. Germline CDR1 and CDR2: MDHEN and SYDVKM. The CDR3 loop is CASSPIIGGLRGNQPQHF.

The rearrangement joins TRBV2 to TRBJ2-7. The germline CDR1 and CDR2 sequences are SNHLY and FYNNEI. This CDR3 is built from 12 residues. CDR3 loop: CASKEGAYEQYF. Full variable domain (rest looked up from reference TRBV2 and TRBJ2-7): EPEVTQTPSHQVTQMGQEVILRCVPISNHLYFYWYRQILGQKVEFLVSFYNNEISEKSEIFDDQFSVERPDGSNFTLKIRSTKLEDSAMYFCASKEGAYEQYFGPGTRLTVT.

Here the CDR3 reads CRGLAGGKQFF. This sequence joins TRBV20-1 and TRBJ2-1; TCRdb selects TRBD2, and the lack of DNA leaves this call unchecked. This CDR3 is built from 11 residues. CDR1 is DFQATT, CDR2 SNEGSKA, per germline (reference sequence).

This rearrangement joins TRBV6-5 to TRBJ2-2; TCRdb gives TRBD1 as the D gene, but with no DNA this cannot be confirmed. This CDR3 has 18 residues. Germline assignment: CDR1 MNHEY and CDR2 SVGAGI. The CDR3 is CASSFPLIGVMNTGELFF.

The V and J genes are TRBV6-5 and TRBJ1-5; TCRdb's D call of TRBD1 is untestable without DNA. This CDR3 spans 15 amino acids. Germline V gene lookup returns CDR1 MNHEY and CDR2 SVGAGI. The CDR3 loop is CASSYRRDSNQPQHF.

The rearrangement joins TRBV6-2 or TRBV6-3 to TRBJ2-3; checking the TCRdb D call of TRBD2 is not possible without DNA. The germline V gene has CDR1 MNHEY and CDR2 SVGEGT. The CDR3 has 20 amino acids. CDR3 sequence: CASSYPTGLAGGKWTDTQYF.

V usage is TRBV7-2 and J usage is TRBJ2-2; TCRdb names TRBD1, which stays unverified in the absence of DNA. CDR1 is SGHTA and CDR2 is FQGNSA in the germline V gene. The CDR3 loop spans 15 amino acids. Here the CDR3 reads CASKIDRGESRELFF.

This CDR3 is CASTSGGSGHEETQYF. The chain carries TRBV5-1 and TRBJ2-5; the TCRdb call, TRBD2, lacks DNA for checking. The CDR3 is made up of 16 amino acids. Germline values: CDR1 SGHRS, CDR2 YFSETQ.

The chain recombines TRBV20-1 with TRBJ1-5; absent DNA, TCRdb's TRBD1 call cannot be checked. There are 13 residues in the CDR3. CDR1 DFQATT and CDR2 SNEGSKA come from the germline V gene (reference sequence). The CDR3 region is CSQGHTSNQPQHF.